Presented here are 9 T cell receptor beta chains from one specimen sequenced in a study of shared clonotypes between healthy human individuals. TCRdb keeps only in-frame clones here, not all; method: immunoSEQ multiplex PCR. The sample has some 900,000 clones, less than 85% seen once; the top ten hold approximately 1.5%. Material: memory CD4+ T cells sorted from blood. Subset defined: CD45RA-negative fraction. The receptors shown here come from a man between 18 and 35 years old in good health.

About this clone itself: This sample includes further DNA sequences coding for the same CDR3. This chain joins TRBV7-6 and TRBJ1-4; D unclear. The CDR3 has 15 residues. Trimming left V 0 bases short and J 0 bases short, with 5 bases between. Germline CDR1 and CDR2: SGHVS and FNYEAQ. The CDR3 DNA reads as TGTGCCAGCAGCTTAGCGGGTACAACTAATGAAAAACTGTTTTTT. Translation gives CASSLAGTTNEKLFF.

This clone was seen at least ten times. The rearrangement joins TRBV2 to TRBJ1-5; D is possibly TRBD1 (6 bases). Per the germline V gene, CDR1 is SNHLY and CDR2 is FYNNEI. This CDR3 has 13 amino acids. The germline V and J ends were trimmed by 8 bases and 4 bases, with 12 bases remaining between them. In nucleotides, the CDR3 is TGTGCCAGCTCTGCAGGGGAGAATCAGCCCCAGCATTTT. It encodes CASSAGENQPQHF.

There are a few counts of this clone. This chain joins TRBV6-6 and TRBJ2-7; possible D gene TRBD1, 5 bases. The CDR3 contains 13 residues. The V gene's germline CDR1 is MNHNY and CDR2 SVGAGI (reference sequence). The V end lost 10 bases, the J end lost 0 bases, and 13 bases lay between the germline ends. The CDR3 bases are TGTGCCACCGCGACAGAGAACTCCTACGAGCAGTACTTC. Protein sequence: CATATENSYEQYF.

V usage is TRBV18 and J usage is TRBJ2-4, with D perhaps being TRBD1 or TRBD2 (5 bases each). V lost 4 bases, J lost 0 bases, and 16 bases lay in between. The germline CDR1 and CDR2 sequences are KGHSH and LQKENI. The CDR3 runs to 17 residues. CDR3 bases: TGTGCCAGCTCACGGGACGTCGGACCCCTAGCCAAAAACATTCAGTACTTC. It specifies CASSRDVGPLAKNIQYF.

The chain joins TRBV4-3 to TRBJ2-7; D may match TRBD1 or TRBD2 (5 bases each). The V end lost 2 bases, the J end lost 0 bases, and 14 bases lay between the germline ends. Germline CDR1 and CDR2: LGHNA and YSLEER. The CDR3 totals 16 residues. The CDR3 loop reads CASSQQPGTGSYEQYF. Written as DNA, the CDR3 is TGCGCCAGCAGCCAACAGCCCGGGACGGGCTCCTACGAGCAGTACTTC.

The chain employs TRBV19 and TRBJ2-2, with a weak D call TRBD1 (6 bases). Germline CDR1 LNHDA, CDR2 SQIVND (reference sequence). CDR3 length equals 14 residues. The V end lost 5 bases, the J end lost 5 bases, and 12 bases lay between the germline ends. The CDR3: CASSVQQGTGELFF. The CDR3 DNA reads TGTGCCAGTAGTGTTCAACAGGGAACCGGGGAGCTGTTTTTT.

The chain couples TRBV6-1 to TRBJ2-3; weak D call: TRBD2 (6 bases). Trimming stripped 7 bases from V and 3 bases from J, with 11 bases between. The CDR3 extends over 13 amino acids. CDR1 MNHNS and CDR2 SASEGT come from the germline V gene. CDR3 region: CASTTGGTDTQYF. The DNA for the CDR3 is TGTGCCAGCACCACCGGGGGTACAGATACGCAGTATTTT.

Notes on this clone: The same CDR3 is also encoded by other DNA sequences in this sample. The J gene is TRBJ2-3, the V gene TRBV5-4; TRBD2 aligns across 7 bases. The V and J ends lost 3 bases and 0 bases, in that order; junction bases with no gene match: 4. The V gene's germline CDR1 is SGHNT and CDR2 YYREEE (reference sequence). The CDR3 consists of 15 residues. CDR3 DNA: TGTGCCAGCAGCTCGAGCGGGACTAGCACAGATACGCAGTATTTT. As protein: CASSSSGTSTDTQYF.

The chain couples TRBV6-1 to TRBJ2-2; 7 positions match TRBD2. Looked up from germline, CDR1 is MNHNS and CDR2 is SASEGT. The V segment lost 1 base and the J segment 0 bases; nucleotides outside the gene matches: 5. CDR3 length: 17 residues. The CDR3 bases are TGTGCCAGCAGTGAAGGGGGACTATGGTCGAACACCGGGGAGCTGTTTTTT. Protein sequence: CASSEGGLWSNTGELFF.